The rows below give T cell receptor beta chains drawn from one sample of a study of blood T cell repertoires in COVID-19. Clones were sequenced by immunoSEQ multiplex PCR, and TCRdb holds only the in-frame ones, with some missing. The table lists 270,000 or so clones, about nine tenths of them singletons, with 0.9% to 1% in the top ten. The sequenced sample consisted of peripheral blood. The receptors originated from a woman between 40 and 50 years old who had recovered from COVID-19. The CDR3 runs from the conserved cysteine through the conserved F or W. The D gene is left open where the match is weak. Size is omitted from some rows. Given values are once, few, many or a class for expanded clones.

TRBV5-1	NA	TRBJ2-2	TRBD1	TGCGCCAGCAGCTACAGGGGGACCGGGGAGCTGTTTTTT	CASSYRGTGELFF
TRBV29-1	NA	TRBJ1-1	TRBD1	TGCAGCGTTGGGGCCCCGGGACAGATTAACATTGAAGCTTTCTTT	CSVGAPGQINIEAFF
TRBV6-5	NA	TRBJ2-5	TRBD1	TGTGCCAGCAGACAGGGGGCTTGGGAGACCCAGTACTTC	CASRQGAWETQYF
TRBV5-1	NA	TRBJ2-5	TRBD1	TGCGCCAGCAGCACCGGGACAGGGCAAGAGACCCAGTACTTC	CASSTGTGQETQYF
TRBV20-1	NA	TRBJ2-7	TRBD2	TGCAGTGCTAGTCCTCTAGCGGGAGCCTGGTACGAGCAGTACTTC	CSASPLAGAWYEQYF
TRBV25-1	NA	TRBJ2-3	NA	TGTGCCAGCAGTGGGGGGGGGACAGGCCTCACAGATACGCAGTATTTT	CASSGGGTGLTDTQYF
TRBV30	NA	TRBJ2-1	TRBD2	TGTGCCTGGAGTGTAGGCGGGAGGATGTTCTTC	CAWSVGGRMFF
TRBV7-2	NA	TRBJ1-2	TRBD1	TGTGCCAGCAGCCCTCGCCAGGGGGCTGGGGGCTACACCTTC	CASSPRQGAGGYTF
TRBV28	NA	TRBJ2-1	TRBD2	TGTGCCAGCAGTGTGACTAGCGGGAGGGAGCAGTTCTTC	CASSVTSGREQFF
TRBV5-1	NA	TRBJ2-7	TRBD2	TGCGCCAGCAGCCCCGGGACTAGTCGTGAGCAGTACTTC	CASSPGTSREQYF
TRBV2	NA	TRBJ1-3	TRBD1	TGTGCCAGCAGTGAAATACTAGGGGACAGAACTTTCTCTGGAAACACCATATATTTT	CASSEILGDRTFSGNTIYF
TRBV3-1/TRBV3-2	NA	TRBJ2-5	NA	TGTGCCAGCACTCCACGGGGACAACAAGAGACCCAGTACTTC	CASTPRGQQETQYF
TRBV5-1	NA	TRBJ1-2	NA	TGCGCCAGCAGCTTTGACGCCTCGGGAAGTGGTCATGGCTACACCTTC	CASSFDASGSGHGYTF
TRBV5-1	NA	TRBJ2-5	NA	TGCGCCAGCAGCTTCACCGAGGGGCAGGGGCGAGAGACCCAGTACTTC	CASSFTEGQGRETQYF
TRBV3-1/TRBV3-2	NA	TRBJ2-1	TRBD2	TGTGCCAGCAGCCAAGATTGGACTAGTAATGAGCAGTTCTTC	CASSQDWTSNEQFF
TRBV11-3	NA	TRBJ2-5	TRBD2	TGTGCCAGCAGCTTACCTAGGCTAGCGGGAGCCCAAGAGACCCAGTACTTC	CASSLPRLAGAQETQYF
TRBV6-5	once	TRBJ2-2	NA	TGTGCCAGCAGCGGGGAAACCCACGTCGGGGAGCTGTTTTTT	CASSGETHVGELFF
TRBV19	NA	TRBJ1-3	NA	TGTGCCAGTACGCAGATTTCGGGACTACGAAACACCATATATTTT	CASTQISGLRNTIYF
TRBV5-5	NA	TRBJ2-2	NA	TGTGCCAGCATGAGACAGGCCTCGAACACCGGGGAGCTGTTTTTT	CASMRQASNTGELFF
TRBV9	NA	TRBJ2-3	TRBD2	TGTGCCAGCAGCGGGACTAGCGGGGGAGGGGCGGATACGCAGTATTTT	CASSGTSGGGADTQYF
TRBV9	NA	TRBJ2-2	TRBD1	TGTGCCAGCAGCTGGACAGGGGGCTTAAACACCGGGGAGCTGTTTTTT	CASSWTGGLNTGELFF
TRBV2	once	TRBJ1-4	NA	TGTGCCAGCAGTCACGGTAGGGAGGGTGAAAAACTGTTTTTT	CASSHGREGEKLFF
TRBV2	NA	TRBJ2-7	NA	TGTGCCAGCAGTGCAAGACGGCTAGTTTCGGGCGAGCAGTACTTC	CASSARRLVSGEQYF
TRBV11-3	NA	TRBJ2-3	NA	TGTGCCAGCAGGAGATTATCGGCGGCGTCTAGCACAGATACGCAGTATTTT	CASRRLSAASSTDTQYF
TRBV3-1/TRBV3-2	NA	TRBJ2-2	TRBD2	TGTGCCAGCACCATTGAGCGGGGCGCGAACACCGGGGAGCTGTTTTTT	CASTIERGANTGELFF
TRBV5-5	NA	TRBJ2-1	TRBD2	TGTGCCAGCAGCTTGTCGCTAGCGGGAGTAGACCCCTACAATGAGCAGTTCTTC	CASSLSLAGVDPYNEQFF
TRBV5-6	NA	TRBJ2-5	TRBD2	TGTGCCAGCAGTCCAACGGGGGGGTTCGAGACCCAGTACTTC	CASSPTGGFETQYF
TRBV7-8	NA	TRBJ2-4	TRBD2	TGTGCCAGCAGCTTATGGACTAGCGGGAGTTCAAAAAACATTCAGTACTTC	CASSLWTSGSSKNIQYF
TRBV12-3/TRBV12-4	NA	TRBJ1-1	NA	TGTGCCAGCAGCGCAGGGGCAGCCACTGAAGCTTTCTTT	CASSAGAATEAFF
TRBV10-3	NA	TRBJ1-2	TRBD1	TGTGCCATCAGTACAGGGGATGGCTACACCTTC	CAISTGDGYTF
TRBV4-1	NA	TRBJ2-3	TRBD2	TGCGCCAGCAGCCCTGGGACTAGCGAGGCCACAGATACGCAGTATTTT	CASSPGTSEATDTQYF
TRBV15	NA	TRBJ1-5	NA	TGTGCCACCAGCCTGGGCTATCAGCCCCAGCATTTT	CATSLGYQPQHF
TRBV12-3/TRBV12-4	NA	TRBJ2-7	TRBD2	TGTGCCAGCAGTTTAGGACTAGCCGGCGAGCAGTACTTC	CASSLGLAGEQYF
TRBV4-1	NA	TRBJ2-7	NA	TGCGCCAGCAGCCAGGTATTAGGGGGACCGAGCTCCTACGAGCAGTACTTC	CASSQVLGGPSSYEQYF
TRBV18	NA	TRBJ1-2	NA	TGTGCCAGCTCACCCGTGGAGAACTATGGCTACACCTTC	CASSPVENYGYTF
TRBV7-2	NA	TRBJ2-7	TRBD2	TGTGCCAGCAGCTTATCAGCTAGCGGGAGCTACGAGCAGTACTTC	CASSLSASGSYEQYF
TRBV27	NA	TRBJ2-7	NA	TGTGCCAGCATTTCGGGGTCCCTACTCTACGAGCAGTACTTC	CASISGSLLYEQYF
TRBV6-4	NA	TRBJ1-1	NA	TGTGCCAGCAGCCTAACACGGGGAAGCACTGAAGCTTTCTTT	CASSLTRGSTEAFF
TRBV5-6	NA	TRBJ1-1	TRBD1	TGTGCCAGCAGCTTGAACCACGGGACAGGTATGGACACTGAAGCTTTCTTT	CASSLNHGTGMDTEAFF
TRBV5-8	NA	TRBJ2-3	TRBD2	TGTGCCAGCAGCGTCCTCGCGGGAGCTGGAGATACGCAGTATTTT	CASSVLAGAGDTQYF
TRBV6-4	NA	TRBJ1-6	NA	TGTGCCAGCAGCTCGGAGATAGGAGGGACCCTCCACTTT	CASSSEIGGTLHF
TRBV29-1	NA	TRBJ2-5	NA	TGCAGCGCAACAAGGACAGCTTTTGAAGAGACCCAGTACTTC	CSATRTAFEETQYF